Shown below are 23 T cell receptor beta chains from a single sample sequenced in a study of blood T cell repertoires in COVID-19 (TCRdb year 2020). The library was produced with the immunoSEQ multiplex PCR assay. The table comes from immuneACCESS by way of TCRdb, which keeps in-frame sequences with V and J called. Part of the clones is missing from these tables; in studies checked, under half for an unresolved V gene and the rest for unknown reasons. Recorded for this sample are about 33,000 clones; roughly 85% of them occurred a single time. Of the sample, over 7.5% falls within the top ten clones. Sequencing was carried out using peripheral blood. The receptor set was obtained from an elderly man with active COVID-19.

The chain has TRBV7-9 and TRBJ1-1; no definite D call. The V gene lost 5 bases and the J gene lost 7 bases, with 20 bases spanning the gap. The V gene's germline CDR1 is SEHNR and CDR2 FQNEAQ (reference sequence). CDR3 length equals 15 residues. The CDR3 sequence is CASSQTGGHRIEAFF. DNA for the CDR3: TGTGCCAGCAGCCAGACCGGAGGCCACCGCATTGAAGCTTTCTTT.

This clone is a singleton in its sample. This chain uses TRBV7-8 with TRBJ2-3, with D perhaps TRBD2 (6 bases). V was cut by 1 base and J by 1 base, with 12 bases left in between. The length of the CDR3 is 16 residues. Germline V gene sequence: CDR1 SGHVS, CDR2 FQNEAQ. CDR3 nucleotides: TGTGCCAGCAGCTTAGTCCCTAGCGTTGGCACAGATACGCAGTATTTT. This encodes CASSLVPSVGTDTQYF.

The V gene is TRBV19, the J gene TRBJ1-1; 7 nucleotides agree with TRBD1. Germline lookup yields CDR1 LNHDA and CDR2 SQIVND (reference sequence). Losses at the gene ends were 6 bases for V and 4 bases for J; bases not matched to a gene: 5. This CDR3 has 13 residues. The CDR3 reads CASRRGPGTEAFF. In nucleotides, the CDR3 is TGTGCCAGTAGAAGGGGGCCGGGCACTGAAGCTTTCTTT.

This chain joins TRBV5-1 and TRBJ2-3, with 11 bases lining up with TRBD2. The CDR3 is 15 residues long. V lost 0 bases and J lost 6; bases outside the gene matches: 3. From germline, CDR1 is SGHRS and CDR2 YFSETQ. The CDR3 DNA sequence: TGCGCCAGCAGCTTGGTAGCGGGGGGGCTGGATACGCAGTATTTT. The encoded protein is CASSLVAGGLDTQYF. Looking up the rest from reference TRBV5-1 and TRBJ2-3 gives the full variable domain: KAGVTQTPRYLIKTRGQQVTLSCSPISGHRSVSWYQQTPGQGLQFLFEYFSETQRNKGNFPGRFSGRQFSNSRSEMNVSTLELGDSALYLCASSLVAGGLDTQYFGPGTRLTVL.

The genes are TRBV27 and TRBJ1-2; 7 positions match TRBD1. The CDR3 totals 16 residues. Germline V CDR1 and CDR2: MNHEY, SMNVEV (reference sequence). V was pared by 6 bases and J by 6 bases, with 16 bases of the junction left unmatched. The CDR3 DNA reads TGTGCCAGCAGCCCCCGCGCCGCGACAGGGTGGGATGGCTACACCTTC. It specifies CASSPRAATGWDGYTF.

The chain uses TRBV9 and TRBJ2-3; D unclear. The CDR3 runs 13 residues. Germline CDR1 is SGDLS and CDR2 is YYNGEE. With 0 bases removed from V and 6 bases from J, the gap between germline ends came to 8 bases. The CDR3 bases are TGTGCCAGCAGCGTAGTTCAGGATGATACGCAGTATTTT. As protein: CASSVVQDDTQYF.

CDR3 region: CASSLYRQGDEKLFF. Written as DNA, the CDR3 is TGTGCCAGCAGCTTATATCGGCAGGGCGATGAAAAACTGTTTTTT. V and J are TRBV7-6 and TRBJ1-4; the D gene is possibly TRBD1 (5 bases). CDR1 and CDR2 from the germline V gene are SGHVS and FNYEAQ. V was shortened by 2 bases and J by 6 bases, with 13 bases between the two germline ends. This CDR3 has 15 amino acids.

This sequence joins TRBV27 and TRBJ1-1; 7 bases line up with TRBD1. The CDR3 extends over 15 amino acids. Trimming at V came to 8 bases and at J to 1 base, leaving 10 bases not matched to a gene. CDR1 and CDR2 (germline): MNHEY, SMNVEV (reference sequence). The CDR3 is CASRRDSLPNTEAFF. CDR3 coding DNA: TGTGCCAGCCGACGGGACAGTTTACCGAACACTGAAGCTTTCTTT.

The chain carries TRBV7-2 and TRBJ2-3; 8 nucleotides align to TRBD2. The CDR3 length is 15 residues. V dropped 6 bases and J dropped 1; count of bases not matched to a gene: 6. Germline V lookup: CDR1 SGHTA, CDR2 FQGNSA. The CDR3 nucleotides read TGTGCCAGCAGTCCAGTTAGCGGGGGCACAGATACGCAGTATTTT. It encodes CASSPVSGGTDTQYF. The variable domain in full, completed from reference TRBV7-2 and TRBJ2-3, reads GAGVSQSPSNKVTEKGKDVELRCDPISGHTALYWYRQSLGQGLEFLIYFQGNSAPDKSGLPSDRFSAERTGGSVSTLTIQRTQQEDSAVYLCASSPVSGGTDTQYFGPGTRLTVL.

This clone turned up a few times. V is TRBV4-1 and J is TRBJ2-2; TRBD2 matches at 7 bases. Looked up from germline, CDR1 is MGHRA and CDR2 is YSYEKL. J gave up 4 bases and V 0 bases, and 11 bases lay outside the gene matches. The CDR3 totals 18 residues. The CDR3 DNA is TGCGCCAGCAGCCAAGATGGGGGAGGGGTGAGGGGCACCGGGGAGCTGTTTTTT. Translation: CASSQDGGGVRGTGELFF.

The V and J genes are TRBV29-1 and TRBJ2-7, with 7 bases aligning to TRBD1. With 2 bases clipped from V and 10 bases from J, the junction kept 11 bases outside the gene matches. The germline V gene has CDR1 SQVTM and CDR2 ANQGSEA. The CDR3 is made up of 13 amino acids. Written as DNA, the CDR3 is TGCAGCGTTGAAATGCCAGGGGGACACGGTCAGTACTTC. Amino acid sequence: CSVEMPGGHGQYF.

This clone showed up just once. The gene calls are TRBV2 and TRBJ2-5; perhaps TRBD2 as D (7 bases). This CDR3 contains 15 residues. Trimming took off 6 bases at V and 1 base at J, with 15 bases between the two ends. The germline V gene has CDR1 SNHLY and CDR2 FYNNEI. The CDR3 region is CASRVGGGTQETQYF. CDR3 sequence (DNA): TGTGCCAGCAGGGTTGGCGGGGGCACCCAAGAGACCCAGTACTTC.

In its sample, this clone is medium-sized. The limits of the CDR3 on the DNA are not certain, so only TCRdb's listed CDR3 is given. This CDR3 is also generated by other DNA sequences in the sample. The rearrangement uses TRBV1 and TRBJ2-2; the D segment call TRBD2 is taken from the table without a DNA check. TRBV1 is a documented pseudogene. The CDR3 spans 18 residues, counting both ends. This CDR3 reads CTSSQDRWGSGAQRELFF.

This sequence joins TRBV2 and TRBJ1-4; D gene uncertain. Between the trimmed V and J ends, which lost 4 bases and 6 bases, there was a span of 3 bases. Per the germline V gene, CDR1 is SNHLY and CDR2 is FYNNEI. This CDR3 spans 11 amino acids. The CDR3 reads CASSGDEKLFF. CDR3 in DNA: TGTGCCAGCAGTGGCGATGAAAAACTGTTTTTT.

In this sample, this clone turned up once. This rearrangement joins TRBV7-8 to TRBJ1-2, with 12 bases fitting TRBD1. The CDR3 extends over 15 amino acids. Germline V lookup: CDR1 SGHVS, CDR2 FQNEAQ. V shed 1 base and J 4 bases; nucleotides not matched to a gene: 1. The CDR3 sequence: CASSLEGQGAYGYTF. CDR3 nucleotide sequence: TGTGCCAGCAGCTTAGAGGGACAGGGGGCCTATGGCTACACCTTC.

The chain has TRBV6-2 or TRBV6-3 and TRBJ2-7, with TRBD2 identical over 8 bases. Trimming removed 2 bases from V and 2 bases from J; junction bases left unmatched: 2. The length of the CDR3 is 14 residues. Per the germline V gene, CDR1 is MNHEY and CDR2 is SVGEGT. CDR3 amino acids: CASSYQRGPYEQYF. The CDR3 region has the DNA TGTGCCAGCAGTTACCAGCGGGGGCCCTACGAGCAGTACTTC.

The V and J genes are TRBV7-9 and TRBJ1-1; D is unresolved. The germline V gene has CDR1 SEHNR and CDR2 FQNEAQ (reference sequence). The CDR3 spans 13 residues. Between the trimmed V and J ends, which lost 11 bases and 0 bases, there was a span of 13 bases. The CDR3 DNA reads TGTGCCGGGGAGAGTGTCCTGAACACTGAAGCTTTCTTT. Amino acid sequence: CAGESVLNTEAFF.

J is TRBJ2-2 and V is TRBV20-1; D is possibly TRBD1 (6 bases). Germline CDR1 is DFQATT and CDR2 is SNEGSKA (reference sequence). The germline V and J ends were trimmed by 3 bases and 6 bases, with 14 bases remaining between them. CDR3 length: 14 amino acids. The CDR3 nucleotides read TGCAGTGCTAGTTACAGGGAAGGGGCCGGGGAGCTGTTTTTT. Amino acid sequence: CSASYREGAGELFF.

The chain has TRBV11-2 and TRBJ2-6; 9 bases are shared with TRBD1. V trimming: 4 bases; J trimming: 0 bases; junction bases outside the gene matches: 10. Germline V gene data show CDR1 as SGHAT and CDR2 as FQNNGV. The CDR3 totals 19 residues. The chain's CDR3 is CASSSPPGQGNSGANVLTF. Here the CDR3 DNA reads TGTGCCAGCAGCTCCCCCCCGGGACAGGGCAACTCTGGGGCCAACGTCCTGACTTTC.

This chain links TRBV5-1 with TRBJ1-2; D unresolved. The V end lost 0 bases, the J end lost 7 bases, and 13 bases lay between the germline ends. Per the germline V gene, CDR1 is SGHRS and CDR2 is YFSETQ. The CDR3 is 14 amino acids. As DNA, the CDR3 is TGCGCCAGCAGCTTGGTTTCCGGAGGGCCTGGCTACACCTTC. Translation: CASSLVSGGPGYTF.

The gene calls are TRBV7-2 and TRBJ2-3; 11 nucleotides match TRBD2. Germline lookup yields CDR1 SGHTA and CDR2 FQGNSA. This CDR3 has 16 residues. Trimming cost V 4 bases and J 5 bases; bases outside gene matches: 8. CDR3 nucleotide sequence: TGTGCCAGCAGCTCCCAATTAGCGGGGGGGCTAGATACGCAGTATTTT. Translation: CASSSQLAGGLDTQYF.

The chain is built from TRBV7-2 and TRBJ2-1; 10 positions match TRBD2. The CDR3 sequence is 15 residues long. Trimming cost V 6 bases and J 2 bases; bases outside gene matches: 4. Looked up from germline, CDR1 is SGHTA and CDR2 is FQGNSA. The CDR3 DNA is TGTGCCAGCAGACGAAGCGGGGGGGCCTACAATGAGCAGTTCTTC. This translates into CASRRSGGAYNEQFF.

The J gene is TRBJ1-1, the V gene TRBV3-1 (or the pseudogene TRBV3-2), with D hard to call. Trimming shortened V by 7 bases and J by 3 bases, and 9 bases separated the two germline ends. CDR3 size: 12 residues. CDR1 is LGHDT, CDR2 YNNKEL, per germline (reference sequence). The CDR3 DNA sequence: TGTGCCAGCACCTTTCGGGACACTGAAGCTTTCTTT. It codes for CASTFRDTEAFF.